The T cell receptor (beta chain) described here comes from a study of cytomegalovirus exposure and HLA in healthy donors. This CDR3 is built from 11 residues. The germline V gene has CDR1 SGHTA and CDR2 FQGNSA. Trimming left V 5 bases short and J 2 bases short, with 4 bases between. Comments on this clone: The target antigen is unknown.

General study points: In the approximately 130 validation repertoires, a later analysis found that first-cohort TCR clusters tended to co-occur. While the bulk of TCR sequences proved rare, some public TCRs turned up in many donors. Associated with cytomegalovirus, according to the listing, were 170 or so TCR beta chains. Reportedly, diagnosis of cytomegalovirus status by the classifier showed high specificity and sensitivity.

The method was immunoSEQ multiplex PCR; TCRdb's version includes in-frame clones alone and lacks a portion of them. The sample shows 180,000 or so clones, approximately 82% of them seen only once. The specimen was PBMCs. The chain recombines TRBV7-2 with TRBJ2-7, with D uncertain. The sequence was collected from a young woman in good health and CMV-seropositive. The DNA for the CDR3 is TGTGCCAGCAGCGCGACCTACGAGCAGTACTTC. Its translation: CASSATYEQYF.